The T cell receptor (beta chain) described here comes from a study of blood T cell repertoires in COVID-19. Study background: T cells, B-cell-depleted T cells, or PBMCs provided the cDNA or gDNA that served as material.

Original handling: Estimates of nucleated cell counts were drawn from the amplification of reference gene primers. The data were produced by immunoSEQ multiplex PCR, yet TCRdb's version contains in-frame clones alone and is incomplete. V and J calls and clone size are copied from that table; D and trimming were computed from the DNA. In the table there are about 280,000 clones, about nine tenths of which are singletons. J gave up 0 bases and V 5 bases, and 10 bases lay outside the gene matches. Germline assignment: CDR1 SGHVS and CDR2 FNYEAQ. This CDR3 has 17 amino acids. Enrolment of Seattle patients took place during active infection, and they were followed longitudinally.

V usage is TRBV7-6 and J usage is TRBJ2-7, with TRBD2 identical over 10 bases. The specimen was peripheral blood. The receptor's source is a woman aged 25 to 39 with COVID-19, enrolled during active disease. CDR3 DNA sequence: TGTGCCAGCAGCCGGGGGGTGGCTAGCGGGAGCTCCTACGAGCAGTACTTC. Translating gives CASSRGVASGSSYEQYF. Looking up the rest from reference TRBV7-6 and TRBJ2-7 gives the full variable domain: GAGVSQSPRYKVTKRGQDVALRCDPISGHVSLYWYRQALGQGPEFLTYFNYEAQQDKSGLPNDRFSAERPEGSISTLTIQRTEQRDSAMYRCASSRGVASGSSYEQYFGPGTRLTVT.